This T cell receptor (beta chain) was sequenced in a study of blood T cells in healthy people across ages. Using a J-beta primer mix together with a sample-barcoded 5' primer, a second PCR was run for about 7 to 12 cycles. TCRdb ran MiXCR on the 5' RACE reads and lists one entry per CDR3 protein. This sample has approximately 810,000 distinct CDR3 sequences, with more than 25% found just once. Regarding the study as a whole: Estimated diversity that came from one million T cells was considered an underestimate.

This clonotype appeared a few times. Its antigen is still unknown. Germline CDR1 reads MGHDK; CDR2 reads SYGVNS. The CDR3 is 12 residues long. V was pared by 7 bases and J by 4 bases, with 10 bases between. This clonotype originated in a woman aged 80 or over in good health. Sequencing input: blood. J is TRBJ1-1 and V is TRBV25-1; D unresolved. The DNA of the CDR3 is TGTGCCAGCAAGGGAGGGAGCACTGAAGCTTTCTTT. This translates into CASKGGSTEAFF.